A single sample is the source of the 15 T cell receptor beta chains below, sequenced in a study of cytomegalovirus exposure and HLA in healthy donors. Amplification used 60 Vbeta primers and 13 Jbeta primers. The protocol was immunoSEQ multiplex PCR, while the TCRdb copy is restricted to in-frame clones and leaves out a portion. This sample carries some 65,000 clones, 55% to 65% of them seen once, and the ten largest clones take 2.5% to 3.5%. The sample consisted of PBMCs. These receptors all come from a man aged 30-40 years in good health and CMV-seronegative.

This chain joins TRBV29-1 and TRBJ1-2; D perhaps matches TRBD1 (6 bases). Trimming left V 7 bases short and J 2 bases short, with 8 bases between. CDR1 is SQVTM, CDR2 ANQGSEA, per germline. The CDR3 has 11 amino acids. CDR3 in amino acids: CSGQANYGYTF. CDR3 DNA sequence: TGCAGCGGACAGGCAAACTATGGCTACACCTTC.

The chain has TRBV6-5 and TRBJ2-1; maybe TRBD1 (5 bases). V lost 2 bases and J lost 10, with 18 bases in between. The CDR3 is made up of 15 amino acids. Germline CDR1 reads MNHEY; CDR2 reads SVGAGI. The CDR3 protein is CASSYEAGPAREQFF. The CDR3 region has the DNA TGTGCCAGCAGTTACGAGGCAGGGCCGGCCAGGGAGCAGTTCTTC.

This clone has more than one count but fewer than ten. This chain links TRBV5-1 with TRBJ2-5; 9 positions agree with TRBD1. V was pared by 4 bases and J by 3 bases, with 4 bases of the junction left unmatched. Germline V gives CDR1 SGHRS, CDR2 YFSETQ. This CDR3 has 14 amino acids. CDR3 in amino acids: CASSPDRGEETQYF. Here the CDR3 DNA reads TGCGCCAGCAGCCCGGACAGGGGCGAAGAGACCCAGTACTTC.

This clone has more than one count but fewer than ten. This chain links TRBV27 with TRBJ1-2; D is perhaps TRBD1 (5 bases). The germline V gene has CDR1 MNHEY and CDR2 SMNVEV (reference sequence). CDR3 length equals 14 residues. V lost 7 bases and J 2 bases, leaving 14 bases between the germline ends. This chain's CDR3 is CASTSSDTNYGYTF. The CDR3 coding sequence is TGTGCCAGCACCAGCTCGGACACCAACTATGGCTACACCTTC.

This clone was picked up a small number of times. The rearrangement joins TRBV6-1 to TRBJ1-5; 7 bases agree with TRBD1. CDR3 length: 15 residues. The V gene's germline CDR1 is MNHNS and CDR2 SASEGT. Trimming cost V 6 bases and J 3 bases; bases outside gene matches: 8. CDR3 loop: CASSRDRSFNQPQHF. The CDR3 DNA is TGTGCCAGCAGCCGGGACAGAAGCTTCAATCAGCCCCAGCATTTT.

The chain joins TRBV5-1 to TRBJ2-5; 12 bases are a match to TRBD2. V was pared by 4 bases and J by 5 bases, with 15 bases of the junction left unmatched. Germline-derived CDR1 and CDR2 are SGHRS and YFSETQ. The length of the CDR3 is 18 residues. The CDR3 protein is CASSGGRSSGGARETQYF. DNA of the CDR3: TGCGCCAGCAGCGGAGGCCGGTCTAGCGGGGGGGCCCGGGAGACCCAGTACTTC.

The genes are TRBV6-1 and TRBJ1-5; D unclear. Germline lookup yields CDR1 MNHNS and CDR2 SASEGT. The CDR3 length is 13 residues. Trimming removed 6 bases from V and 0 bases from J, with 6 bases in between. CDR3 sequence (DNA): TGTGCCAGCAGCCCGTATAGCAATCAGCCCCAGCATTTT. Protein: CASSPYSNQPQHF.

The chain uses TRBV4-1 and TRBJ2-7; D possibly corresponds to TRBD2 (6 bases). Germline-derived CDR1 and CDR2 are MGHRA and YSYEKL. CDR3 length: 19 residues. V lost 0 bases and J 0 bases, leaving 21 bases between the germline ends. The CDR3 region is CASSQERRGPGTHSYEQYF. In DNA form, the CDR3 reads TGCGCCAGCAGCCAAGAGAGACGAGGTCCTGGGACTCACTCCTACGAGCAGTACTTC.

The genes are TRBV11-1 and TRBJ2-6, with a possible D match to TRBD2 (5 bases). The CDR3 totals 16 residues. CDR1 is SGHAT and CDR2 is FQDESV in the germline V gene (reference sequence). The ends were cut back, 5 bases at V and 1 base at J, with 12 bases in the middle. CDR3 loop: CASSHSTISGANVLTF. The CDR3 region has the DNA TGTGCCAGCAGCCATTCGACTATATCTGGGGCCAACGTCCTGACTTTC.

The CDR3: CASSYTSPRAYNEQFF. As DNA, the CDR3 is TGTGCCAGCAGTTACACTAGTCCCCGCGCTTACAATGAGCAGTTCTTC. The J gene is TRBJ2-1, the V gene TRBV6-5, with D possibly TRBD2 on 5 matching bases. V dropped 2 bases and J dropped 4 bases, with 15 bases sitting between them. CDR1 is MNHEY, CDR2 SVGAGI, per germline. The CDR3 runs to 16 residues.

This clone was found once. This rearrangement joins TRBV2 to TRBJ2-2, with a weak D call TRBD1 (5 bases). Germline CDR1 and CDR2: SNHLY and FYNNEI. The CDR3 loop spans 13 amino acids. The V end lost 3 bases, the J end lost 7 bases, and 9 bases lay between the germline ends. CDR3 bases: TGTGCCAGCAGTGACAGGGTAGGCGGGGAGCTGTTTTTT. This gives the protein CASSDRVGGELFF.

This clone has more than one count but fewer than ten. The chain uses TRBV9 and TRBJ2-1; 10 bases fit TRBD1. The germline V gene encodes CDR1 SGDLS and CDR2 YYNGEE. Trimming cost V 4 bases and J 4 bases; bases outside gene matches: 5. This CDR3 spans 15 amino acids. CDR3 DNA: TGTGCCAGCAGCCGGGGACAGGGGATATACAATGAGCAGTTCTTC. Translation: CASSRGQGIYNEQFF.

The chain uses TRBV5-1 and TRBJ1-4; weak D call: TRBD1 (6 bases). Looked up from germline, CDR1 is SGHRS and CDR2 is YFSETQ. The germline V and J ends were trimmed by 7 bases and 8 bases, with 21 bases remaining between them. CDR3 length equals 15 residues. This CDR3 is CASQITGTRGEKLFF. In DNA, the CDR3 is TGCGCCAGCCAGATAACCGGGACAAGGGGGGAAAAACTGTTTTTT.

The rearrangement links TRBV2 to TRBJ2-2, with TRBD2 matching over 7 bases. The length of the CDR3 is 15 residues. J gave up 5 bases and V 5 bases, and 8 bases lay outside the gene matches. The germline V gene has CDR1 SNHLY and CDR2 FYNNEI. In DNA form, the CDR3 reads TGTGCCAGCAGTCCCTCTCGGGGGGTGACCGGGGAGCTGTTTTTT. Translating gives CASSPSRGVTGELFF. The full variable domain, completed using reference TRBV2 and TRBJ2-2, is EPEVTQTPSHQVTQMGQEVILRCVPISNHLYFYWYRQILGQKVEFLVSFYNNEISEKSEIFDDQFSVERPDGSNFTLKIRSTKLEDSAMYFCASSPSRGVTGELFFGEGSRLTVL.

The chain couples TRBV2 to TRBJ2-7; tentatively, D is TRBD1 (6 bases). There are 16 residues in the CDR3. From germline, CDR1 is SNHLY and CDR2 FYNNEI. Trimming stripped 6 bases from V and 0 bases from J, with 18 bases between. The CDR3 loop reads CASRDPGHTSSYEQYF. In DNA form, the CDR3 reads TGTGCCAGCAGAGATCCGGGACACACGAGCTCCTACGAGCAGTACTTC.